The entry that follows covers one T cell receptor beta chain sequence. The data derive from a study of blood T cell repertoires in COVID-19. About the research overall: Samples representing acute and convalescent COVID-19 were sourced from the United States, Italy and Spain. PBMCs, B-cell-depleted T cells, or T cells provided the cDNA or gDNA that made up the material.

The authors' processing: Reference gene primer amplification gave nucleated cell count estimates. Some clones are missing from TCRdb's copy, which holds only in-frame ones; the method was immunoSEQ multiplex PCR. V and J calls plus clone size are reproduced from that table; the DNA served to infer D and trimming. The table has around 370,000 clones, 90% seen once. The ends were cut back, 1 base at V and 3 bases at J, with 9 bases in the middle. This CDR3 has 14 residues. Per germline, CDR1 MDHEN and CDR2 SYDVKM. The gene calls are TRBV28 and TRBJ2-5; D is ambiguous. This sequence was found in a man between 18 and 35 years old with active or convalescent COVID-19. Source material: peripheral blood. As DNA, the CDR3 is TGTGCCAGCAGTTTATCCCCCGCAGAAGAGACCCAGTACTTC. This codes for CASSLSPAEETQYF.